These 20 T cell receptor beta chains share one sample of origin, sequenced in a study of OX40 agonist ivuxolimab in advanced cancers. The method was immunoSEQ multiplex PCR; TCRdb's version includes in-frame clones alone and lacks a portion of them. The data contain 52,000 or so clones, 85% to 95% of them seen just once; the ten biggest clones take up 9.5% to 15%. Sample: CD4+ or CD8+ T cells sorted from blood, taken in a trial of the OX40 agonist ivuxolimab. These receptors all come from an adult with an advanced solid tumor such as melanoma, head and neck, liver or kidney cancer.

In its sample, this clone was seen once. This chain links TRBV10-2 with TRBJ2-7; no firm D call. This CDR3 is 13 amino acids long. Trimming shortened V by 4 bases and J by 0 bases, and 7 bases separated the two germline ends. Germline lookup yields CDR1 WSHSY and CDR2 SAAADI. CDR3 amino acids: CASSAGSSYEQYF. The CDR3 DNA reads TGCGCCAGCAGTGCCGGCAGCTCCTACGAGCAGTACTTC.

The rearrangement uses TRBV9 and TRBJ1-1; the D gene is possibly TRBD1 (5 bases). The germline V gene encodes CDR1 SGDLS and CDR2 YYNGEE. Trimming took 4 bases from V and 0 from J, leaving 10 bases between them. The CDR3 is made up of 14 amino acids. The DNA of the CDR3 is TGTGCCAGCAGCCCTGGGGGGTTGAACACTGAAGCTTTCTTT. It specifies CASSPGGLNTEAFF.

The chain uses TRBV11-2 and TRBJ2-3, with D tentatively TRBD2 (6 bases). The germline V gene encodes CDR1 SGHAT and CDR2 FQNNGV. Trimming shortened V by 1 base and J by 3 bases, and 8 bases separated the two germline ends. There are 14 residues in the CDR3. The chain's CDR3 is CASSLVLATDTQYF. The DNA of the CDR3 is TGTGCCAGCAGCTTAGTACTAGCTACAGATACGCAGTATTTT. Combining the CDR3 with reference TRBV11-2 and TRBJ2-3 gives the whole variable domain EAGVAQSPRYKIIEKRQSVAFWCNPISGHATLYWYQQILGQGPKLLIQFQNNGVVDDSQLPKDRFSAERLKGVDSTLKIQPAKLEDSAVYLCASSLVLATDTQYFGPGTRLTVL.

The count of this clone is one. The chain is built from TRBV9 and TRBJ2-7; TRBD1 agrees at 7 bases. V shed 4 bases, J shed 3 bases, and the junction held 10 bases outside the gene matches. From germline, CDR1 is SGDLS and CDR2 YYNGEE. CDR3 length: 15 amino acids. The CDR3 coding sequence is TGTGCCAGCAGCCCGGAACAGGGGTTCGGCTACGAGCAGTACTTC. It codes for CASSPEQGFGYEQYF.

The chain is built from TRBV25-1 and TRBJ1-6; unclear D gene. The CDR3 has 13 amino acids. The germline gives CDR1 MGHDK, CDR2 SYGVNS. Trimming removed 9 bases at V and 7 bases at J, with 13 bases between. The CDR3 sequence is CASWGYGNSPLHF. The CDR3 DNA reads as TGTGCCAGTTGGGGTTATGGCAATTCACCCCTCCACTTT. The whole variable domain, filled in from reference TRBV25-1 and TRBJ1-6, reads EADIYQTPRYLVIGTGKKITLECSQTMGHDKMYWYQQDPGMELHLIHYSYGVNSTEKGDLSSESTVSRIRTEHFPLTLESARPSHTSQYLCASWGYGNSPLHFGNGTRLTVT.

The rearrangement links TRBV6-6 to TRBJ2-5; 10 nucleotides match TRBD1. The germline V gene encodes CDR1 MNHNY and CDR2 SVGAGI (reference sequence). The CDR3 has 16 residues. Germline trimming cut 3 bases from V and 3 bases from J; bases unmatched to any gene: 7. The CDR3 here is CASSYSDRGVEETQYF. The CDR3 DNA is TGTGCCAGCAGTTATTCGGACAGGGGGGTTGAAGAGACCCAGTACTTC.

The V and J genes are TRBV11-2 and TRBJ2-7; D possibly corresponds to TRBD2 (6 bases). The CDR3 is 13 residues long. V gave up 4 bases and J gave up 1 base, with 8 bases separating them. Germline V CDR1 and CDR2: SGHAT, FQNNGV. Written as DNA, the CDR3 is TGTGCCAGCAGCTCGGGGGATTCCTACGAGCAGTACTTC. Translating it yields CASSSGDSYEQYF.

The CDR3, as DNA: TGTGCCAGCAGTTTCCCCGCGGACGTATACAATGAGCAGTTCTTC. Translated, it gives CASSFPADVYNEQFF. J is TRBJ2-1 and V is TRBV28, with D uncertain. CDR1 and CDR2 (germline): MDHEN, SYDVKM. There are 15 residues in the CDR3. Trimming cost V 3 bases and J 4 bases, with 13 bases left between them. The full variable domain, in which reference TRBV28 and TRBJ2-1 provide the parts outside the CDR3, is DVKVTQSSRYLVKRTGEKVFLECVQDMDHENMFWYRQDPGLGLRLIYFSYDVKMKEKGDIPEGYSVSREKKERFSLILESASTNQTSMYLCASSFPADVYNEQFFGPGTRLTVL.

The J gene is TRBJ2-7, the V gene TRBV5-1, with 12 bases lining up with TRBD1. J gave up 5 bases and V 0 bases, and 3 bases lay outside the gene matches. The germline gives CDR1 SGHRS, CDR2 YFSETQ. This CDR3 spans 15 amino acids. In nucleotides, the CDR3 is TGCGCCAGCAGCTTGGAGGGACAGGGGGCGGACGAGCAGTACTTC. Translation gives CASSLEGQGADEQYF.

This chain uses TRBV4-1 with TRBJ2-7; the D is unclear. CDR3 length: 15 amino acids. The V and J ends lost 0 bases and 2 bases respectively, with 11 bases between them. CDR1 is MGHRA, CDR2 YSYEKL, per germline. CDR3 loop: CASSQDLASPYEQYF. The CDR3 DNA reads TGCGCCAGCAGCCAAGATCTCGCGTCCCCCTACGAGCAGTACTTC.

This chain connects TRBV9 to TRBJ2-1; 13 nucleotides match TRBD2. Germline V CDR1 and CDR2: SGDLS, YYNGEE. CDR3 length: 15 amino acids. After removal of 3 bases from V and 10 bases from J, the junction contained 7 bases not matched to a gene. CDR3 loop: CASSAGLAGAPEQFF. CDR3 coding DNA: TGTGCCAGCAGCGCCGGACTAGCGGGAGCCCCCGAGCAGTTCTTC.

The genes are TRBV13 and TRBJ1-2, with 12 bases identical to TRBD1. The CDR3 length is 16 residues. Germline V gene data show CDR1 as PRHDT and CDR2 as FYEKMQ (reference sequence). The trim removed 3 bases at V and 0 bases at J, leaving 2 bases unmatched. The CDR3 DNA follows: TGTGCCAGCAGCTTGGGACAGGGGGCGACTAACTATGGCTACACCTTC. Translation: CASSLGQGATNYGYTF.

This clone qualifies as medium-sized. The chain links TRBV19 to TRBJ2-1; no definite D call. Trimming shortened V by 7 bases and J by 3 bases, and 16 bases separated the two germline ends. Germline V gene data show CDR1 as LNHDA and CDR2 as SQIVND (reference sequence). CDR3 length: 15 residues. The CDR3 nucleotides read TGTGCCAGTACGCCGCTGGGCAGCCACTACAATGAGCAGTTCTTC. Its protein product is CASTPLGSHYNEQFF.

V gene TRBV6-5 combines with J gene TRBJ1-1; D not resolved. Germline CDR1 MNHEY, CDR2 SVGAGI. The CDR3 totals 15 residues. V was clipped by 5 bases and J by 7 bases, with 20 bases between them. CDR3 residues: CASSVSQTPLDEAFF. CDR3 sequence (DNA): TGTGCCAGCAGTGTATCGCAGACGCCGTTGGATGAAGCTTTCTTT.

This chain connects TRBV7-9 to TRBJ2-1, with TRBD2 identical over 8 bases. Trimming cost V 5 bases and J 9 bases; bases outside gene matches: 12. Germline V gene sequence: CDR1 SEHNR, CDR2 FQNEAQ (reference sequence). The CDR3 covers 15 residues. The CDR3 is CASSQNPGLDLEQFF. CDR3 DNA: TGTGCCAGCAGCCAAAACCCGGGACTAGACCTTGAGCAGTTCTTC.

J is TRBJ1-4 and V is TRBV7-2, with 7 bases identical to TRBD1. The V segment lost 5 bases and the J segment 4 bases; nucleotides outside the gene matches: 7. The length of the CDR3 is 15 residues. In germline, CDR1 is SGHTA, CDR2 FQGNSA. The CDR3 DNA is TGTGCCAGCAGCATAGGGACAGATAATAATGAAAAACTGTTTTTT. Translated: CASSIGTDNNEKLFF.

The genes are TRBV28 and TRBJ1-4; D unresolved. Per germline, CDR1 MDHEN and CDR2 SYDVKM. Trimming took 2 bases from V and 6 from J, leaving 13 bases between them. This CDR3 contains 15 residues. DNA of the CDR3: TGTGCCAGCAGTTTAACGGGCGATCTAGATGAAAAACTGTTTTTT. Translated, it gives CASSLTGDLDEKLFF.

The chain is built from TRBV28 and TRBJ2-1, with 8 bases fitting TRBD1. V gave up 5 bases and J gave up 7 bases; unmatched junction bases: 10. This CDR3 comprises 15 residues. Germline CDR1 reads MDHEN; CDR2 reads SYDVKM. CDR3 sequence reads: CASSIGQGSMNEQFF. CDR3 DNA: TGTGCCAGCAGTATCGGACAGGGAAGTATGAATGAGCAGTTCTTC.

V gene TRBV5-1 combines with J gene TRBJ1-2; 8 nucleotides match TRBD1. V lost 4 bases to trimming and J lost 0 bases; unmatched junction nucleotides: 11. Germline CDR1 and CDR2: SGHRS and YFSETQ. The CDR3 runs to 17 residues. CDR3 amino acids: CASSQYGQGEPNYGYTF. CDR3 sequence (DNA): TGCGCCAGCAGCCAATATGGACAGGGAGAACCTAACTATGGCTACACCTTC.

This clone occurred a few times. V and J are TRBV6-1 and TRBJ2-7, with D hard to call. The ends were cut back, 10 bases at V and 3 bases at J, with 7 bases in the middle. The length of the CDR3 is 10 residues. Germline CDR1 MNHNS, CDR2 SASEGT. For the CDR3, the DNA is TGTGCCACCGAGCACTACGAGCAGTACTTC. Translating gives CATEHYEQYF.